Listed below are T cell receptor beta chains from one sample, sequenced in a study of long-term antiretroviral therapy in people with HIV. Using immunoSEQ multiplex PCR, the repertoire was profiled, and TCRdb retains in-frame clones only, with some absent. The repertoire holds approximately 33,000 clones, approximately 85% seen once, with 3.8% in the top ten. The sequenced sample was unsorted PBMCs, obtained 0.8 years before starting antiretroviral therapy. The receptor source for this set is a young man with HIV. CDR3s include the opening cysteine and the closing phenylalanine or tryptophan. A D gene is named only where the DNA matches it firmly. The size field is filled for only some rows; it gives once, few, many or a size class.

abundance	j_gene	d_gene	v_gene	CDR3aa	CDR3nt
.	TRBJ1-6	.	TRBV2	CASSEAAGFSSYNSPLHF	TGTGCCAGCAGTGAAGCAGCGGGATTCAGCTCCTATAATTCACCCCTCCACTTT
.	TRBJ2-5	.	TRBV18	CASSPYGMQQQETQYF	TGTGCCAGCTCACCCTATGGGATGCAGCAACAAGAGACCCAGTACTTC
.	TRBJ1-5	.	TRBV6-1	CASSQPAAGQPQHF	TGTGCCAGCAGCCAGCCGGCCGCGGGTCAGCCCCAGCATTTT
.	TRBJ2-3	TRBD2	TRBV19	CASKVGGGTRTDTQYF	TGTGCCAGTAAGGTTGGCGGGGGGACCCGCACAGATACGCAGTATTTT
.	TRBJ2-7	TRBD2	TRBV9	CASSGSGGHYEQYF	TGTGCCAGCAGCGGTAGCGGGGGCCATTACGAGCAGTACTTC
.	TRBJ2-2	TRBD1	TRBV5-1	CASSSDRAAGELFF	TGCGCCAGCAGCTCGGACAGGGCGGCCGGGGAGCTGTTTTTT
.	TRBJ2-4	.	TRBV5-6	CASSFWRVTKNIQYF	TGTGCCAGCAGCTTTTGGCGGGTAACCAAAAACATTCAGTACTTC
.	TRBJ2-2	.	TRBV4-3	CASSQKENTGELFF	TGCGCCAGCAGCCAGAAAGAGAACACCGGGGAGCTGTTTTTT
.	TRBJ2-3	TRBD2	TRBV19	CASSIWSGRATDTQYF	TGTGCCAGTAGTATCTGGAGCGGGAGGGCCACAGATACGCAGTATTTT
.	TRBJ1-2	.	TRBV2	CARGGRTNYGYTF	TGTGCCAGAGGGGGGAGAACTAACTATGGCTACACCTTC
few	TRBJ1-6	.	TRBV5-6	CASSLRGGSSPLHF	TGTGCCAGCAGCTTGCGAGGTGGTAGTTCACCCCTCCACTTT
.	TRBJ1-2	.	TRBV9	CASSVEMTVGLYGYTF	TGTGCCAGCAGCGTAGAAATGACGGTTGGGCTCTATGGCTACACCTTC
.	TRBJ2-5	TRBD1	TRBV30	CAWTATGVRETQYF	TGTGCCTGGACCGCGACAGGGGTCCGAGAGACCCAGTACTTC
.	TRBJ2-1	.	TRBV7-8	CASSLYGGLEQFF	TGTGCCAGCAGCTTATATGGAGGTCTGGAGCAGTTCTTC
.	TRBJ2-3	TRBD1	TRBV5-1	CASSLTGGSSDTQYF	TGCGCCAGCAGCTTAACAGGGGGCTCGTCAGATACGCAGTATTTT
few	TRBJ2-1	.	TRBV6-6	CASSGSHEQFF	TGTGCCAGCAGTGGTAGCCACGAGCAGTTCTTC
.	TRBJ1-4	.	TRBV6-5	CASSRWGTLDEKLFF	TGTGCCAGCTCCCGATGGGGAACCTTAGATGAAAAACTGTTTTTT
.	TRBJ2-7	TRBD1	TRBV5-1	CASSLGTGGTYEQYF	TGCGCCAGCAGCTTGGGGACAGGGGGCACCTACGAGCAGTACTTC
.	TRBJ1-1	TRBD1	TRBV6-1	CASSEVGLTGRAFF	TGTGCCAGCAGTGAAGTGGGGTTGACAGGGAGAGCTTTCTTT
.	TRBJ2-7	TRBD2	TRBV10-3	CAISDPSSGSPYEQYF	TGTGCCATCAGTGATCCTTCTAGCGGAAGCCCCTACGAGCAGTACTTC
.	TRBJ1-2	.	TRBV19	CASSPGDAAWGLYGYTF	TGTGCCAGTAGTCCTGGGGACGCGGCCTGGGGGTTATATGGCTACACCTTC
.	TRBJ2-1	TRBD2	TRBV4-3	CASSQESGSSYNEQFF	TGCGCCAGCAGCCAAGAAAGCGGGAGCTCCTACAATGAGCAGTTCTTC
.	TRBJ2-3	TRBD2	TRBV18	CASSGRRGSLGDTQYF	TGTGCCAGCTCAGGGCGGCGGGGGTCCCTCGGTGATACGCAGTATTTT
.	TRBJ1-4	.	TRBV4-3	CASSQDSSGGAGKLFF	TGCGCCAGCAGCCAAGATTCGTCGGGGGGAGCCGGAAAACTGTTTTTT
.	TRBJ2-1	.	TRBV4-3	CASSQNNHNEQFF	TGCGCCAGCAGCCAAAATAACCACAATGAGCAGTTCTTC
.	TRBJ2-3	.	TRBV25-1	CASSEYMGGRDTQYF	TGTGCCAGCAGTGAATATATGGGGGGACGGGATACGCAGTATTTT
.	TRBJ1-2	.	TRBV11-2	CASSLREYGYTF	TGTGCCAGCAGCTTAAGGGAGTATGGCTACACCTTC
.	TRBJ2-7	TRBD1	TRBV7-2	CASSLLRGQGYEQYF	TGTGCCAGCAGCTTATTGCGGGGACAGGGCTACGAGCAGTACTTC
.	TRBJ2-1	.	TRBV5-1	CASSVTGSYNEQFF	TGCGCCAGCAGCGTGACAGGTTCCTACAATGAGCAGTTCTTC
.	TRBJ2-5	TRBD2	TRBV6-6	CASSSGLAGGQETQYF	TGTGCCAGCAGTTCGGGACTAGCGGGGGGACAAGAGACCCAGTACTTC
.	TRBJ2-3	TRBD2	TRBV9	CASSGLSGITDTQYF	TGTGCCAGCAGCGGACTTAGCGGGATAACAGATACGCAGTATTTT
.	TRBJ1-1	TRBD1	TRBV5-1	CASSLGTGGPYTEAFF	TGCGCCAGCAGCTTGGGGACAGGGGGCCCCTACACTGAAGCTTTCTTT
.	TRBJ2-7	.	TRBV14	CASSQETDNEQYF	TGTGCCAGCAGCCAAGAGACGGACAACGAGCAGTACTTC
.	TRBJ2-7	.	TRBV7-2	CASSLGGSKYEQYF	TGTGCCAGCAGCTTAGGCGGCAGCAAGTACGAGCAGTACTTC
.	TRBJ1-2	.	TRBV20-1	CSPGDYGYTF	TGCAGTCCGGGGGACTATGGCTACACCTTC
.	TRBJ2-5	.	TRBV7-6	CASSSRDQETQYF	TGTGCCAGCAGCTCCAGAGACCAAGAGACCCAGTACTTC
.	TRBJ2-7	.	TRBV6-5	CASSQDSTYEQYF	TGTGCCAGCAGCCAGGACAGTACCTACGAGCAGTACTTC
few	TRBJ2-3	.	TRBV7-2	CASSIQGTDTQYF	TGTGCCAGCAGTATACAGGGCACAGATACGCAGTATTTT
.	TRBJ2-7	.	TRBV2	CASVLAGHEQYF	TGTGCCTCAGTATTAGCTGGCCACGAGCAGTACTTC
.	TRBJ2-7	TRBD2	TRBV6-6	CASSPVGAGGEYF	TGTGCCAGCAGCCCCGTTGGAGCGGGGGGTGAATACTTC
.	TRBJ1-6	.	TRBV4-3	CASSQAGQNSPLHF	TGCGCCAGCAGCCAGGCTGGGCAGAATTCACCCCTCCACTTT
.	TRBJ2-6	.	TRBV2	CAVRGGLLSSGANVLTF	TGTGCAGTCAGGGGGGGCCTCCTCTCCTCTGGGGCCAACGTCCTGACTTTC
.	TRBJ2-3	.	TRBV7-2	CASSLRDTDTQYF	TGTGCCAGCAGCTTAAGGGATACAGATACGCAGTATTTT
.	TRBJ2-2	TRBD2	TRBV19	CASSDAGGRPGELFF	TGTGCCAGTAGTGACGCGGGAGGGAGGCCCGGGGAGCTGTTTTTT
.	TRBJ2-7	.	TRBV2	CATTEVRAYEQYF	TGTGCCACAACCGAGGTCCGAGCCTACGAGCAGTACTTC
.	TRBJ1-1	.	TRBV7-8	CASSPRGEAFF	TGTGCCAGCAGCCCCCGGGGAGAAGCTTTCTTT